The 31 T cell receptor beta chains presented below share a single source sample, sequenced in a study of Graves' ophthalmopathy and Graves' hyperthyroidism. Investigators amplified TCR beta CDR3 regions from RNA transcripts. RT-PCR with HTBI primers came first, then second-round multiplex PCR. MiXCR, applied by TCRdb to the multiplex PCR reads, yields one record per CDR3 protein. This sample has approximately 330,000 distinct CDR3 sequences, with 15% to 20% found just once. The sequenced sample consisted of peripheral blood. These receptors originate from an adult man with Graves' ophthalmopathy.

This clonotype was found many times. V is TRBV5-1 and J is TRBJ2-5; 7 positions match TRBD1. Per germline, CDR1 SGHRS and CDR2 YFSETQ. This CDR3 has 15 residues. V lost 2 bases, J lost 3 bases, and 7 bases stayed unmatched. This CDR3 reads CASSFSSGGKETQYF. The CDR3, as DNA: TGCGCCAGCAGCTTTTCTTCAGGGGGAAAAGAGACCCAGTACTTC.

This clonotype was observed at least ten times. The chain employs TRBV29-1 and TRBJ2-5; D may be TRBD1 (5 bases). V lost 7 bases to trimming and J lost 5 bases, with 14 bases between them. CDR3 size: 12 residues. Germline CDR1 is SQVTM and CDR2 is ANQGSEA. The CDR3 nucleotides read TGCAGCGCAGGGTGGGCTCGGGAGACCCAGTACTTC. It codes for CSAGWARETQYF.

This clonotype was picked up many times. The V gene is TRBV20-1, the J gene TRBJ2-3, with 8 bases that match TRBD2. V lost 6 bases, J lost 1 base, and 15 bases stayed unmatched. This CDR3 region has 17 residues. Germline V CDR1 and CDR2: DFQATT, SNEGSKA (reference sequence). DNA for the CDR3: TGCAGTGCGCCGAACTACGGACTAGCCCCTGGCACAGATACGCAGTATTTT. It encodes CSAPNYGLAPGTDTQYF.

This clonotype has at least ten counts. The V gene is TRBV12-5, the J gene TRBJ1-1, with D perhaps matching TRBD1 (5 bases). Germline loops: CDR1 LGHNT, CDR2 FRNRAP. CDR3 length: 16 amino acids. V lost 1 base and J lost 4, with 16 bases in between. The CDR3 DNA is TGTGCTAGTGGTTTGGAAAATAGGGGTTTTGGCACTGAAGCTTTCTTT. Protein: CASGLENRGFGTEAFF.

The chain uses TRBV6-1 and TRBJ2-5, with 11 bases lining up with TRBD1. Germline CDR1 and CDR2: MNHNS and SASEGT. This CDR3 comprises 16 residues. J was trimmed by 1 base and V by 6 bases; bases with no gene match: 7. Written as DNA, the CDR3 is TGTGCCAGCAGGCCCGGGACAGGGGGACGCCAAGAGACCCAGTACTTC. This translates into CASRPGTGGRQETQYF.

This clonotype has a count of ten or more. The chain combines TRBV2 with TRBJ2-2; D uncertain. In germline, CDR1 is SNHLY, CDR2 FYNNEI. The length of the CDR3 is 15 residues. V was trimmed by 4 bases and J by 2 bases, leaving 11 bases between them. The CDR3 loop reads CASSAETLNTGELFF. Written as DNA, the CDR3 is TGTGCCAGCAGTGCAGAGACTTTAAACACCGGGGAGCTGTTTTTT.

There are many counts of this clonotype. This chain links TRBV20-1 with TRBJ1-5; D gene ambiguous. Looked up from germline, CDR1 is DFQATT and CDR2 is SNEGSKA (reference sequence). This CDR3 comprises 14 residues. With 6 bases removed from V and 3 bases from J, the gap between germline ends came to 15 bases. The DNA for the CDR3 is TGCAGTGCCTCCGACCCGGCCCCCAATCAGCCCCAGCATTTT. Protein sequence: CSASDPAPNQPQHF.

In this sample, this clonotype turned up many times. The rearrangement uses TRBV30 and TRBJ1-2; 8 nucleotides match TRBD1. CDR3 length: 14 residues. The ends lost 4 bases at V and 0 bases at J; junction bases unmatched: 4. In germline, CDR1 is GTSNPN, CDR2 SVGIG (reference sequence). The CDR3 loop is CAWTRTGTNYGYTF. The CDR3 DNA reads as TGTGCCTGGACCCGGACAGGGACTAACTATGGCTACACCTTC.

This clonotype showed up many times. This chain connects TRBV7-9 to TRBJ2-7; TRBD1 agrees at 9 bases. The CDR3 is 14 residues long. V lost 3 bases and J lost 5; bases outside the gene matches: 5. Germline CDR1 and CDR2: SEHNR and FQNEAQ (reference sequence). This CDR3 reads CASSLGQGNHEQYF. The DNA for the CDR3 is TGTGCCAGCAGCTTGGGACAGGGAAATCACGAGCAGTACTTC.

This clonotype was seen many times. The CDR3 reads CASSRTSGRKNTGELFF. Written as DNA, the CDR3 is TGTGCCAGCAGCCGGACTAGCGGGAGAAAGAACACCGGGGAGCTGTTTTTT. The chain couples TRBV7-3 to TRBJ2-2; 13 bases agree with TRBD2. V was pared by 5 bases and J by 1 base, with 4 bases of the junction left unmatched. CDR1 is SGHTA and CDR2 is FQGTGA in the germline V gene. There are 17 residues in the CDR3.

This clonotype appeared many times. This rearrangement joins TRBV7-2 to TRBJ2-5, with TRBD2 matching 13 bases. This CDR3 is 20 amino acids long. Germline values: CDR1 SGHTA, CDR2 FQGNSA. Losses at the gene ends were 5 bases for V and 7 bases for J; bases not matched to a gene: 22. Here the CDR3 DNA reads TGTGCCAGCAGCAGCGTCTCGGGACTAGCGGGGAGGCCTTCGAGGGGGACCCAGTACTTC. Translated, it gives CASSSVSGLAGRPSRGTQYF.

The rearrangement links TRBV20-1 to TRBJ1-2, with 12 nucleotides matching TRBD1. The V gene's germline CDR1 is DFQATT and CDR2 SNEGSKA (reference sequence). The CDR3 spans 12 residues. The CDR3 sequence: CSTGTGGGGYTF. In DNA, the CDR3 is TGCAGCACCGGGACAGGGGGCGGTGGCTACACCTTC.

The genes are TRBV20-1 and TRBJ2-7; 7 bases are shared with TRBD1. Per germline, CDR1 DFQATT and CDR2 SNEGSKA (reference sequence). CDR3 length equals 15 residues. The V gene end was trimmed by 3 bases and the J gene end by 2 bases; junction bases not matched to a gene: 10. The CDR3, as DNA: TGCAGTGCTAGCCTATACCCCGGGACAGCCTACGAGCAGTACTTC. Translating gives CSASLYPGTAYEQYF.

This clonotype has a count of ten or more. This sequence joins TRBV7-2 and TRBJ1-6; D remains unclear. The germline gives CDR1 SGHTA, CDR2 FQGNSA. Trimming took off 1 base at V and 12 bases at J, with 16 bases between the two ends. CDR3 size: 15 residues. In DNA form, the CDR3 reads TGTGCCAGCAGCTTAGTTTCCCCTGGAGGCAGACCCCTCCACTTT. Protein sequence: CASSLVSPGGRPLHF.

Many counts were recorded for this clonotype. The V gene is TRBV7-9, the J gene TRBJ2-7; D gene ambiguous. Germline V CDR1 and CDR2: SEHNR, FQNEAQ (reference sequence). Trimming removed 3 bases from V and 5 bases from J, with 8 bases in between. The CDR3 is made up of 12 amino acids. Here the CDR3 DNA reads TGTGCCAGCAGCTTCGAACGGGACGAGCAGTACTTC. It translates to CASSFERDEQYF.

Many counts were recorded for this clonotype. The CDR3 sequence: CSASPGADYEQYF. The CDR3 nucleotides read TGCAGCGCATCACCCGGGGCCGACTACGAGCAGTACTTC. The chain links TRBV29-1 to TRBJ2-7, with D perhaps assigned TRBD1 or TRBD2 (5 bases each). Trimming removed 7 bases from V and 3 bases from J, with 16 bases in between. Germline V gives CDR1 SQVTM, CDR2 ANQGSEA. This CDR3 has 13 residues.

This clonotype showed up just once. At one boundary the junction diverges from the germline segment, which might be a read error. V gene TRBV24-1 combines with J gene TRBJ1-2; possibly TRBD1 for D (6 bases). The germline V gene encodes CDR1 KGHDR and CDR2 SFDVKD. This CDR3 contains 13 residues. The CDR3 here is CATSRGTHYGYSF. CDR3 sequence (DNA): TGTGCCACCAGTCGCGGGACACACTATGGCTACAGCTTC.

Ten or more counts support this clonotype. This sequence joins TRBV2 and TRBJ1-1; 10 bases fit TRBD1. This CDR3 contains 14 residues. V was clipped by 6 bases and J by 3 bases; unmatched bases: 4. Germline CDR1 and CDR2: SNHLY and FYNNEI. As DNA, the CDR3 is TGTGCCAGCAGGGAGACAGGGGGCTACACTGAAGCTTTCTTT. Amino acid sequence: CASRETGGYTEAFF. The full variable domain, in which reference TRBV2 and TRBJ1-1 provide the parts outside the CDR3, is EPEVTQTPSHQVTQMGQEVILRCVPISNHLYFYWYRQILGQKVEFLVSFYNNEISEKSEIFDDQFSVERPDGSNFTLKIRSTKLEDSAMYFCASRETGGYTEAFFGQGTRLTVV.

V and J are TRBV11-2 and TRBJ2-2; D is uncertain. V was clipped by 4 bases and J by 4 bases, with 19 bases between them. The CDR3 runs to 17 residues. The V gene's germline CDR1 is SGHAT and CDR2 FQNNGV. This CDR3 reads CASSSRTEMGITGELFF. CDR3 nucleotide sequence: TGTGCCAGCAGCTCTCGGACGGAAATGGGGATCACCGGGGAGCTGTTTTTT.

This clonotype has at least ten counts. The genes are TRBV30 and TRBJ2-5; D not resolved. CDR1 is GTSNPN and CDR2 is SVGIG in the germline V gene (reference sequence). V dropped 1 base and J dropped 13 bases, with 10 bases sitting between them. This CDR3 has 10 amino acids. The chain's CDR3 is CAWSARLLYF. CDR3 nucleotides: TGTGCCTGGAGTGCTCGACTTCTGTACTTC.

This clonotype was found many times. CDR3 amino acids: CASRPWAGQPQHF. The CDR3 nucleotides read TGTGCCAGCAGACCCTGGGCCGGGCAGCCCCAGCATTTT. This rearrangement joins TRBV27 to TRBJ1-5; no clear D. Trimming took off 6 bases at V and 7 bases at J, with 13 bases between the two ends. The CDR3 has 13 residues. Germline values: CDR1 MNHEY, CDR2 SMNVEV (reference sequence).

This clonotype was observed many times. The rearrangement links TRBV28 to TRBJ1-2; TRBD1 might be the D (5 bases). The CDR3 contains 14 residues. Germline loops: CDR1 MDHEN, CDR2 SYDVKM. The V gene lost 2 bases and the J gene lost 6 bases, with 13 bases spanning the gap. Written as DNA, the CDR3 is TGTGCCAGCAGTTTAGTTTTCGGGGCGGATGGCTACACCTTC. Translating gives CASSLVFGADGYTF.

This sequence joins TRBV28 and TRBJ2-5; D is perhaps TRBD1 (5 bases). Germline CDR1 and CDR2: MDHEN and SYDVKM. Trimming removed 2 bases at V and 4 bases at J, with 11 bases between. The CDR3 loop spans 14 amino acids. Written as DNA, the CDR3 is TGTGCCAGCAGTTTAGTAGCCAGGGTAGAGACCCAGTACTTC. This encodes CASSLVARVETQYF.

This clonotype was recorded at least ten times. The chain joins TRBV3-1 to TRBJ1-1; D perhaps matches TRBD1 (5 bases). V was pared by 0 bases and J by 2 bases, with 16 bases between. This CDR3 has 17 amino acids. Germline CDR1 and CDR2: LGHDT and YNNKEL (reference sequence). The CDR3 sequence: CASSQDLPGQGNTEAFF. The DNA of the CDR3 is TGTGCCAGCAGCCAAGATCTTCCGGGGCAGGGAAACACTGAAGCTTTCTTT. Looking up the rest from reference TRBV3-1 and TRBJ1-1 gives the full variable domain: DTAVSQTPKYLVTQMGNDKSIKCEQNLGHDTMYWYKQDSKKFLKIMFSYNNKELIINETVPNRFSPKSPDKAHLNLHINSLELGDSAVYFCASSQDLPGQGNTEAFFGQGTRLTVV.

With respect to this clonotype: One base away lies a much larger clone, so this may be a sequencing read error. The CDR3 protein is CASSGRTSTGELFF. CDR3 coding DNA: TGTGCCAGCAGTGGGAGGACATCTACCGGGGAGCTGTTTTTT. The chain has TRBV6-1 and TRBJ2-2; D might be TRBD1 or TRBD2, each matching 5 bases. The CDR3 covers 14 residues. In germline, CDR1 is MNHNS, CDR2 SASEGT. V lost 4 bases, J lost 5 bases, and 11 bases lay in between.

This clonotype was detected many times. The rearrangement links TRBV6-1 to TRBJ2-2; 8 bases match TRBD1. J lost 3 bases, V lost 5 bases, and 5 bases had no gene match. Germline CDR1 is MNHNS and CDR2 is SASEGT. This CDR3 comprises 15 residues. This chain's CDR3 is CASSLGTGDTGELFF. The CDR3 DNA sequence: TGTGCCAGCAGTCTCGGGACAGGAGACACCGGGGAGCTGTTTTTT.

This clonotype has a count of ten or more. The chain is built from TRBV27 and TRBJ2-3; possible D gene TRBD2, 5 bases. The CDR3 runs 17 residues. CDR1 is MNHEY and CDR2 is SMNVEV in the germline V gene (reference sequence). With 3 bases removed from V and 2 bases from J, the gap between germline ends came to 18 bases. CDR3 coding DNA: TGTGCCAGCAGTTTTGCCCACGACTATTTTTCCACAGATACGCAGTATTTT. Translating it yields CASSFAHDYFSTDTQYF.

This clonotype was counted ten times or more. Here the CDR3 reads CSVVSQETQYF. DNA of the CDR3: TGCAGCGTTGTATCCCAAGAGACCCAGTACTTC. The chain recombines TRBV29-1 with TRBJ2-5, with D unclear. This CDR3 comprises 11 residues. Per germline, CDR1 SQVTM and CDR2 ANQGSEA. V lost 4 bases, J lost 1 base, and 4 bases lay in between.

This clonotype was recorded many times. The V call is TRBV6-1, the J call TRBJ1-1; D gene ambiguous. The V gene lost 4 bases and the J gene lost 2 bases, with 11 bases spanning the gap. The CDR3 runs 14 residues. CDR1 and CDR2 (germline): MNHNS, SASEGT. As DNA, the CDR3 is TGTGCCAGCAGTGTTAGGGCAGTCAACACTGAAGCTTTCTTT. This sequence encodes CASSVRAVNTEAFF.

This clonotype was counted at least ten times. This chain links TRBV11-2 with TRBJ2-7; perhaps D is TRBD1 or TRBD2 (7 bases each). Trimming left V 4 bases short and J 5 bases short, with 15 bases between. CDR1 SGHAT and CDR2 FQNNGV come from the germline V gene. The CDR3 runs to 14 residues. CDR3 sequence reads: CASSSGEGAHEQYF. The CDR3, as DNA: TGTGCCAGCAGCTCCGGGGAGGGGGCCCACGAGCAGTACTTC.

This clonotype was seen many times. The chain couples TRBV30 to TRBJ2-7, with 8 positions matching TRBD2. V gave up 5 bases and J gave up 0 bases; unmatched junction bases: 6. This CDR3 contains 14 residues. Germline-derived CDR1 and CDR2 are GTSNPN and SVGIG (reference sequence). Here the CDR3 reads CAWRTSGSSYEQYF. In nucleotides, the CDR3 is TGTGCCTGGCGGACAAGCGGGAGCTCCTACGAGCAGTACTTC.